Below, 26 T cell receptor beta chains from the same sample are listed, as sequenced in a study of Siglec-9 on CD8 T cells in melanoma (dated by TCRdb to the late 2010s). Library creation used the immunoSEQ multiplex PCR assay. Drawn from immuneACCESS, this table holds only the in-frame rearrangements with V and J called that TCRdb kept. Clones are partly lost; checked studies trace under half to an unresolved V gene and leave the rest unexplained. The sample records almost 30,000 clones, less than 85% of which are singletons. The ten largest account for approximately 6% of the sample. Input material: Siglec-9- CD8+ T cells sorted from blood. This specimen's cell subset or site label, per the study, means: CD8 T cells lacking Siglec-9. These receptors came from a human donor in good health.

The chain uses TRBV14 and TRBJ2-3, with D tentatively TRBD1 or TRBD2 (5 bases each). V gave up 4 bases and J gave up 2 bases, with 16 bases separating them. The germline V gene encodes CDR1 SGHDN and CDR2 FVKESK. CDR3 length: 16 amino acids. As DNA, the CDR3 is TGTGCCAGCAGCCCACGTCGGGGCGATGACACAGATACGCAGTATTTT. Translating gives CASSPRRGDDTDTQYF.

The CDR3 sequence is CASSRGTSGTDTQYF. For the CDR3, the DNA is TGTGCCAGCTCCCGCGGGACTAGCGGCACAGATACGCAGTATTTT. The chain couples TRBV27 to TRBJ2-3, with TRBD2 identical over 10 bases. CDR3 length: 15 amino acids. Trimming at V came to 8 bases and at J to 1 base, leaving 6 bases not matched to a gene. CDR1 and CDR2 from the germline V gene are MNHEY and SMNVEV (reference sequence).

This clone was seen only a few times. The chain joins TRBV9 to TRBJ2-5; no clear D. Trimming shortened V by 4 bases and J by 2 bases, and 9 bases separated the two germline ends. Germline V gene lookup returns CDR1 SGDLS and CDR2 YYNGEE. The CDR3 has 13 amino acids. The CDR3 protein is CASSHNSQETQYF. CDR3 coding DNA: TGTGCCAGCAGCCACAACTCGCAAGAGACCCAGTACTTC.

The chain links TRBV27 to TRBJ1-2; D possibly corresponds to TRBD1 (6 bases). The CDR3 is made up of 15 amino acids. V gave up 3 bases and J gave up 5 bases, with 16 bases separating them. Germline assignment: CDR1 MNHEY and CDR2 SMNVEV (reference sequence). In DNA form, the CDR3 reads TGTGCCAGCAGTTTTGGGGGGCGCGGGTTTTATGGCTACACCTTC. This sequence encodes CASSFGGRGFYGYTF.

The chain employs TRBV19 and TRBJ2-1; TRBD2 aligns across 11 bases. From germline, CDR1 is LNHDA and CDR2 SQIVND (reference sequence). This CDR3 has 15 amino acids. Trimming took 5 bases from V and 2 from J; bases not matched to a gene: 2. CDR3 DNA sequence: TGTGCCAGTAGTCTAGCGGGAGGCCCCTACAATGAGCAGTTCTTC. Translated, it gives CASSLAGGPYNEQFF.

The rearrangement joins TRBV6-1 to TRBJ1-5, with TRBD1 matching over 7 bases. The germline V gene encodes CDR1 MNHNS and CDR2 SASEGT. The CDR3 contains 15 residues. With 5 bases clipped from V and 3 bases from J, the junction kept 7 bases outside the gene matches. The CDR3 region has the DNA TGTGCCAGCAGTTCGATAGACAGGGCCAATCAGCCCCAGCATTTT. Its translation is CASSSIDRANQPQHF.

This rearrangement joins TRBV4-1 to TRBJ2-1; the match to TRBD2 covers 15 bases. V was pared by 3 bases and J by 8 bases, with 2 bases of the junction left unmatched. CDR1 is MGHRA, CDR2 YSYEKL, per germline. The length of the CDR3 is 15 residues. Here the CDR3 DNA reads TGCGCCAGCAGCCAGGGACTAGCGGGAGGTTATGAGCAGTTCTTC. As protein: CASSQGLAGGYEQFF.

The rearrangement uses TRBV5-4 and TRBJ2-7, with D perhaps TRBD1 or TRBD2 (5 bases each). Germline loops: CDR1 SGHNT, CDR2 YYREEE (reference sequence). Trimming stripped 4 bases from V and 2 bases from J, with 7 bases between. The CDR3 runs to 12 residues. CDR3 residues: CASSLGAYEQYF. In nucleotides, the CDR3 is TGTGCCAGCAGCCTGGGGGCCTACGAGCAGTACTTC.

This chain links TRBV4-1 with TRBJ2-7; no clear D. Looked up from germline, CDR1 is MGHRA and CDR2 is YSYEKL. CDR3 length equals 13 residues. The CDR3 protein is CASNQDRGYEQYV. The DNA for the CDR3 is TGCGCCAGCAACCAAGATCGAGGTTACGAGCAGTACGTC.

The chain joins TRBV29-1 to TRBJ2-7; D possibly corresponds to TRBD1 (5 bases). The CDR3 is 13 residues long. CDR1 and CDR2 (germline): SQVTM, ANQGSEA. V lost 4 bases and J lost 6, with 16 bases in between. CDR3 in DNA: TGCAGCGTTGTTAACAGGTACCCCATCGAGCAGTACTTC. Its translation: CSVVNRYPIEQYF.

This clone has only one observation. V gene TRBV19 combines with J gene TRBJ2-1; D unclear. Trimming removed 6 bases at V and 10 bases at J, with 16 bases between. Per germline, CDR1 LNHDA and CDR2 SQIVND (reference sequence). The CDR3 is 13 amino acids. DNA for the CDR3: TGTGCCAGTAGACCGCCAGTGGGCAAGGAGCAGTTCTTC. It translates to CASRPPVGKEQFF.

The chain links TRBV6-6 to TRBJ1-1, with D maybe TRBD1 (6 bases). There are 12 residues in the CDR3. CDR1 is MNHNY, CDR2 SVGAGI, per germline (reference sequence). The V and J ends lost 6 bases and 5 bases respectively, with 10 bases between them. CDR3 in DNA: TGTGCCAGCAGAACAGGGAGAACTGAAGCTTTCTTT. Translation gives CASRTGRTEAFF.

Here the CDR3 reads CASSVDFTGGKYEQYF. The CDR3 region has the DNA TGTGCCAGCAGCGTAGATTTTACAGGGGGCAAGTACGAGCAGTACTTC. The genes are TRBV9 and TRBJ2-7, with 9 positions matching TRBD1. The CDR3 is 16 amino acids. V shed 0 bases, J shed 4 bases, and the junction held 8 bases outside the gene matches. The germline gives CDR1 SGDLS, CDR2 YYNGEE.

The V gene is TRBV4-1, the J gene TRBJ1-3, with a possible D match to TRBD1 (6 bases). V lost 3 bases, J lost 4 bases, and 13 bases lay in between. CDR1 is MGHRA, CDR2 YSYEKL, per germline. CDR3 length: 15 amino acids. CDR3 DNA: TGCGCCAGCAGCCACGCCGGGACAAGAGGAAACACCATATATTTT. Translating it yields CASSHAGTRGNTIYF.

The chain carries TRBV6-1 and TRBJ2-3; D uncertain. The CDR3 loop spans 14 amino acids. Germline CDR1 MNHNS, CDR2 SASEGT. Trimming removed 0 bases at V and 6 bases at J, with 10 bases between. The CDR3 region is CASSEATVADTQYF. CDR3 DNA sequence: TGTGCCAGCAGTGAAGCGACGGTCGCGGATACGCAGTATTTT.

This chain uses TRBV10-3 with TRBJ2-3, with D hard to call. V was cut by 0 bases and J by 6 bases, with 7 bases left in between. This CDR3 has 13 amino acids. Per the germline V gene, CDR1 is ENHRY and CDR2 is SYGVKD. The CDR3 protein is CAISESAGDTQYF. The CDR3 DNA reads TGTGCCATCAGTGAGTCCGCCGGGGATACGCAGTATTTT.

The V gene is TRBV27, the J gene TRBJ2-7; TRBD2 aligns across 8 bases. Germline V CDR1 and CDR2: MNHEY, SMNVEV (reference sequence). V gave up 4 bases and J gave up 2 bases; unmatched junction bases: 7. The length of the CDR3 is 15 residues. The CDR3: CASSYTSGGAYEQYV. In nucleotides, the CDR3 is TGTGCCAGCAGTTATACCTCCGGGGGGGCCTACGAGCAGTACGTC.

V and J are TRBV12-5 and TRBJ2-5; the match to TRBD1 covers 9 bases. Germline assignment: CDR1 LGHNT and CDR2 FRNRAP. V gave up 6 bases and J gave up 5 bases; unmatched junction bases: 4. CDR3 length equals 13 residues. The CDR3 DNA sequence: TGTGCTAGTGGCACAGGGGGCTGGGAGACCCAGTACTTC. It encodes CASGTGGWETQYF.

The chain combines TRBV5-6 with TRBJ1-2; D not resolved. The CDR3 runs 17 residues. Germline loops: CDR1 SGHDT, CDR2 YYEEEE. V lost 0 bases and J lost 0, with 15 bases in between. The CDR3: CASSLGAIMSTNYGYTF. The CDR3 coding sequence is TGTGCCAGCAGCTTGGGGGCCATCATGAGCACTAACTATGGCTACACCTTC. Complete variable domain (other parts from reference TRBV5-6 and TRBJ1-2): DAGVTQSPTHLIKTRGQQVTLRCSPKSGHDTVSWYQQALGQGPQFIFQYYEEEERQRGNFPDRFSGHQFPNYSSELNVNALLLGDSALYLCASSLGAIMSTNYGYTFGSGTRLTVV.

J is TRBJ2-2 and V is TRBV4-2; no clear D gene. Germline V gene data show CDR1 as LGHNA and CDR2 as YNFKEQ. CDR3 size: 14 residues. Trimming shortened V by 0 bases and J by 9 bases, and 11 bases separated the two germline ends. The CDR3 protein is CASSQEDPPRELFF. The CDR3 bases are TGTGCCAGCAGCCAAGAGGATCCGCCTCGGGAGCTGTTTTTT.

V and J are TRBV30 and TRBJ2-2, with D uncertain. The germline V and J ends were trimmed by 3 bases and 7 bases, with 6 bases remaining between them. Germline V lookup: CDR1 GTSNPN, CDR2 SVGIG (reference sequence). The CDR3 runs 11 residues. The CDR3 sequence: CAWRSLGELFF. The CDR3 DNA follows: TGTGCCTGGAGAAGTCTCGGGGAGCTGTTTTTT.

The V gene is TRBV5-6, the J gene TRBJ2-7; D is possibly TRBD2 (5 bases). The V and J ends lost 1 base and 6 bases respectively, with 14 bases between them. CDR1 SGHDT and CDR2 YYEEEE come from the germline V gene. The CDR3 is 14 amino acids. The CDR3 sequence is CASSLLGKRIEQYV. As DNA, the CDR3 is TGTGCCAGCAGCTTGTTGGGGAAGCGGATCGAGCAGTACGTC.

The genes are TRBV14 and TRBJ2-1; 10 nucleotides align to TRBD2. V was pared by 3 bases and J by 4 bases, with 3 bases of the junction left unmatched. The CDR3 contains 15 residues. Per the germline V gene, CDR1 is SGHDN and CDR2 is FVKESK. The CDR3 is CASSQVAGGYNEQFF. CDR3 coding DNA: TGTGCCAGCAGCCAGGTAGCGGGAGGATACAATGAGCAGTTCTTC.

The chain links TRBV30 to TRBJ2-5, with D possibly being TRBD1 or TRBD2 (5 bases each). The CDR3 covers 15 residues. The germline V and J ends were trimmed by 5 bases and 4 bases, with 20 bases remaining between them. The germline gives CDR1 GTSNPN, CDR2 SVGIG (reference sequence). The DNA for the CDR3 is TGTGCCTGGCAAACCGGGACCACGGGTGGAGAGACCCAGTACTTC. Its protein product is CAWQTGTTGGETQYF.

The V and J genes are TRBV27 and TRBJ2-1; 16 bases agree with TRBD2. Germline V gene sequence: CDR1 MNHEY, CDR2 SMNVEV (reference sequence). V shed 3 bases and J 2 bases; nucleotides not matched to a gene: 10. The CDR3 has 20 residues. The CDR3: CASSLGGLAGGPDPYNEQFF. As DNA, the CDR3 is TGTGCCAGCAGTTTGGGGGGACTAGCGGGAGGGCCGGACCCCTACAATGAGCAGTTCTTC.

The chain joins TRBV11-1 to TRBJ1-1; D gene uncertain. The CDR3 covers 14 residues. V was cut by 1 base and J by 1 base, with 7 bases left in between. Germline lookup yields CDR1 SGHAT and CDR2 FQDESV (reference sequence). This CDR3 reads CASSLGHTNTEAFF. The CDR3 DNA reads as TGTGCCAGCAGCTTAGGGCATACGAACACTGAAGCTTTCTTT.